One sample yielded the 25 T cell receptor beta chains listed below, sequenced in a study of shared clonotypes between healthy human individuals. Clones were sequenced by immunoSEQ multiplex PCR, and TCRdb holds only the in-frame ones, with some missing. The sample records around 1.6 million clones, 95% to 99% being singletons. The sample taken for sequencing was naive CD4+ T cells sorted from blood. As for subset: CD45RA+ positively selected. These receptors came from a man aged 30-40 years in good health.

The chain employs TRBV7-9 and TRBJ2-1, with 9 bases aligning to TRBD2. Germline assignment: CDR1 SEHNR and CDR2 FQNEAQ (reference sequence). The V and J ends lost 2 bases and 11 bases, in that order; junction bases with no gene match: 7. This CDR3 spans 14 amino acids. Here the CDR3 reads CASSLLTSGKKQFF. The CDR3 coding sequence is TGTGCCAGCAGCTTACTGACTAGCGGTAAGAAGCAGTTCTTC.

The chain joins TRBV5-1 to TRBJ2-7; D is unclear. CDR3 length equals 14 residues. The germline V and J ends were trimmed by 2 bases and 5 bases, with 14 bases remaining between them. The V gene's germline CDR1 is SGHRS and CDR2 YFSETQ. CDR3 DNA: TGCGCCAGCAGCTTCGAGGCCGTGGGGAACGAGCAGTACTTC. As protein: CASSFEAVGNEQYF.

This sequence joins TRBV6-1 and TRBJ1-5; a weak D match, TRBD1 (5 bases). In germline, CDR1 is MNHNS, CDR2 SASEGT. The CDR3 has 14 residues. The V end lost 2 bases, the J end lost 4 bases, and 9 bases lay between the germline ends. The CDR3 protein is CASSESRGNQPQHF. The DNA for the CDR3 is TGTGCCAGCAGTGAATCGCGGGGGAATCAGCCCCAGCATTTT.

The chain has TRBV6-5 and TRBJ2-7, with 11 bases fitting TRBD1. This CDR3 spans 15 amino acids. With 6 bases clipped from V and 5 bases from J, the junction kept 9 bases outside the gene matches. The germline CDR1 and CDR2 sequences are MNHEY and SVGAGI. This CDR3 reads CASSSGGQGADEQYF. The DNA of the CDR3 is TGTGCCAGCAGCTCAGGCGGACAGGGGGCGGACGAGCAGTACTTC.

The chain uses TRBV29-1 and TRBJ2-7; D is uncertain. The germline V gene has CDR1 SQVTM and CDR2 ANQGSEA. The CDR3 is made up of 12 amino acids. Trimming cost V 4 bases and J 3 bases, with 10 bases left between them. CDR3 amino acids: CSVGPVHYEQYF. CDR3 bases: TGCAGCGTTGGACCCGTTCACTACGAGCAGTACTTC.

In DNA, the CDR3 is TGTGCCATCAGCGGCGGGACAGGTTTCAATCAGCCCCAGCATTTT. It is translated as CAISGGTGFNQPQHF. The J gene is TRBJ1-5, the V gene TRBV10-3; 8 nucleotides agree with TRBD1. The V gene end was trimmed by 6 bases and the J gene end by 3 bases; junction bases not matched to a gene: 7. This CDR3 spans 15 amino acids. The germline V gene has CDR1 ENHRY and CDR2 SYGVKD.

The chain joins TRBV15 to TRBJ2-7; 12 bases map to TRBD2. With 1 base clipped from V and 3 bases from J, the junction kept 10 bases outside the gene matches. The CDR3 contains 18 residues. Looked up from germline, CDR1 is LNHNV and CDR2 is YYDKDF (reference sequence). CDR3 loop: CATSRAGTSGSTRYEQYF. As DNA, the CDR3 is TGTGCCACCAGCAGAGCCGGGACTAGCGGGTCCACCCGCTACGAGCAGTACTTC.

The chain recombines TRBV5-5 with TRBJ1-3; 8 bases are shared with TRBD1. The CDR3 length is 15 residues. Trimming cost V 5 bases and J 4 bases; bases outside gene matches: 8. The V gene's germline CDR1 is SGHKS and CDR2 YYEKEE (reference sequence). The CDR3 coding sequence is TGTGCCAGCAGTGCGACAGGGGTCTTGGGAAACACCATATATTTT. This translates into CASSATGVLGNTIYF.

A note on this clone: Other DNA sequences in the same sample also yield this CDR3. The chain couples TRBV7-2 to TRBJ2-7; D assignment may be TRBD1 or TRBD2 (6 bases each). V shed 0 bases and J shed 2 bases, with 20 bases lying between them. The CDR3 covers 18 residues. Germline V lookup: CDR1 SGHTA, CDR2 FQGNSA. The DNA for the CDR3 is TGTGCCAGCAGCTTAGCGGGTCGGGGACTGAGGGGGGCCTACGAGCAGTACTTC. Its translation: CASSLAGRGLRGAYEQYF.

This chain uses TRBV7-2 with TRBJ2-3, with 8 bases fitting TRBD2. The germline gives CDR1 SGHTA, CDR2 FQGNSA. V shed 2 bases and J 3 bases; nucleotides not matched to a gene: 7. The CDR3 is 16 amino acids. This CDR3 is CASSLLDGRDTDTQYF. CDR3 bases: TGTGCCAGCAGCTTACTCGACGGGAGGGATACAGATACGCAGTATTTT.

The DNA of the CDR3 is TGTGCCAGCAGTTTGTACTACAGCGGGGAGCTGTTTTTT. Encoded protein: CASSLYYSGELFF. V is TRBV28 and J is TRBJ2-2; D call uncertain. CDR3 length: 13 amino acids. Per the germline V gene, CDR1 is MDHEN and CDR2 is SYDVKM. V was pared by 3 bases and J by 7 bases, with 9 bases between.

This rearrangement joins TRBV29-1 to TRBJ2-7; 11 nucleotides agree with TRBD2. Germline CDR1 is SQVTM and CDR2 is ANQGSEA. V was clipped by 0 bases and J by 3 bases; unmatched bases: 4. The CDR3 spans 15 residues. The CDR3 DNA is TGCAGCGTTGAAGACCCCCTAGCGGGAGGCTACGAGCAGTACTTC. It encodes CSVEDPLAGGYEQYF.

The V call is TRBV10-3, the J call TRBJ1-1; D perhaps matches TRBD1 (5 bases). This CDR3 has 15 amino acids. V was cut by 0 bases and J by 0 bases, with 8 bases left in between. In germline, CDR1 is ENHRY, CDR2 SYGVKD. The chain's CDR3 is CAISESYRMNTEAFF. CDR3 DNA: TGTGCCATCAGTGAGTCGTACAGGATGAACACTGAAGCTTTCTTT.

The rearrangement links TRBV16 to TRBJ1-2; no clear D. Trimming cost V 1 base and J 6 bases, with 6 bases left between them. CDR1 and CDR2 (germline): KGHSY, FQNENV. The CDR3 spans 12 residues. The CDR3 region has the DNA TGTGCCAGCAGCCAATACGGGAATGGCTACACCTTC. Its translation is CASSQYGNGYTF.

On this clone: Germline is not matched at one junction end, which may reflect a read error. This rearrangement joins TRBV5-6 to TRBJ2-7; D is tentatively TRBD1 or TRBD2 (5 bases each). The CDR3 covers 16 residues. Germline V gene lookup returns CDR1 SGHDT and CDR2 YYEEEE. DNA of the CDR3: TGTGCCAACAGCTCCGGGACGGATAATCTTTTCTACGAGCAGTACTTC. This translates into CANSSGTDNLFYEQYF.

The chain links TRBV28 to TRBJ1-1; weak D call: TRBD1 (6 bases). The CDR3 extends over 16 amino acids. V lost 2 bases and J lost 5, with 18 bases in between. Germline-derived CDR1 and CDR2 are MDHEN and SYDVKM. As DNA, the CDR3 is TGTGCCAGCAGTTTAATTCCGGGCAGGGGAGGTACTGAAGCTTTCTTT. Translated, it gives CASSLIPGRGGTEAFF. Full variable domain (rest looked up from reference TRBV28 and TRBJ1-1): DVKVTQSSRYLVKRTGEKVFLECVQDMDHENMFWYRQDPGLGLRLIYFSYDVKMKEKGDIPEGYSVSREKKERFSLILESASTNQTSMYLCASSLIPGRGGTEAFFGQGTRLTVV.

This chain joins TRBV11-2 and TRBJ1-2, with a tentative D call TRBD1 (6 bases). The CDR3 totals 15 residues. Per germline, CDR1 SGHAT and CDR2 FQNNGV. Trimming shortened V by 1 base and J by 2 bases, and 11 bases separated the two germline ends. CDR3 DNA: TGTGCCAGCAGCTTAGGTCCGACAGGAAACTATGGCTACACCTTC. Translation gives CASSLGPTGNYGYTF.

The genes are TRBV9 and TRBJ2-7; 10 bases are shared with TRBD2. Trimming took 0 bases from V and 6 from J; bases not matched to a gene: 6. CDR1 is SGDLS and CDR2 is YYNGEE in the germline V gene. The CDR3 has 15 residues. CDR3 protein: CASSVGTSGNAEQYF. CDR3 bases: TGTGCCAGCAGCGTAGGAACTAGCGGGAACGCCGAGCAGTACTTC.

V is TRBV6-5 and J is TRBJ2-7; D is unclear. Germline CDR1 and CDR2: MNHEY and SVGAGI. The CDR3 covers 16 residues. V lost 2 bases and J 6 bases, leaving 20 bases between the germline ends. The CDR3 nucleotides read TGTGCCAGCAGTTACCGTGGAGACCCATCGGGTTCCGAGCAGTACTTC. Translating it yields CASSYRGDPSGSEQYF.

The chain is built from TRBV10-2 and TRBJ2-7; 13 bases match TRBD2. The germline CDR1 and CDR2 sequences are WSHSY and SAAADI. The CDR3 is made up of 19 amino acids. V dropped 1 base and J dropped 2; count of bases not matched to a gene: 11. This CDR3 reads CASSEFRTSGSIRAYEQYF. The CDR3 DNA sequence: TGCGCCAGCAGTGAGTTCCGGACTAGCGGGAGCATCAGGGCCTACGAGCAGTACTTC.

J is TRBJ2-7 and V is TRBV6-1; 11 bases align to TRBD1. V was pared by 7 bases and J by 7 bases, with 9 bases of the junction left unmatched. The CDR3 has 14 amino acids. Germline values: CDR1 MNHNS, CDR2 SASEGT. CDR3 DNA: TGTGCCAGCAACCCGGGACAGGGGGGTCTGGAGCAGTACTTC. Translation: CASNPGQGGLEQYF.

The CDR3, as DNA: TGTGCCAGCAGCCGGGACTACTACGAGCAGTACTTC. It codes for CASSRDYYEQYF. This chain links TRBV5-5 with TRBJ2-7, with TRBD2 matching 7 bases. Germline CDR1 and CDR2: SGHKS and YYEKEE (reference sequence). J gave up 3 bases and V 4 bases, and 1 base lay outside the gene matches. CDR3 size: 12 residues.

The J gene is TRBJ2-7, the V gene TRBV10-3, with a tentative D call TRBD1 (7 bases). CDR1 ENHRY and CDR2 SYGVKD come from the germline V gene. The CDR3 has 15 residues. V lost 3 bases and J 5 bases, leaving 17 bases between the germline ends. The CDR3: CAISDPAGGLNEQYF. The CDR3 nucleotides read TGTGCCATCAGTGACCCGGCAGGGGGGTTAAACGAGCAGTACTTC.

V and J are TRBV18 and TRBJ1-2; 8 bases fit TRBD1. This CDR3 has 17 residues. Germline V gives CDR1 KGHSH, CDR2 LQKENI. V gave up 3 bases and J gave up 2 bases; unmatched junction bases: 11. CDR3 in DNA: TGTGCCAGCTCACCCCGCCCCTCGGGACAGGCCAACTATGGCTACACCTTC. Residues: CASSPRPSGQANYGYTF.

This chain connects TRBV7-9 to TRBJ2-1; the D is unclear. Deletions cut 7 bases from V and 7 bases from J, with 20 bases between. Germline V CDR1 and CDR2: SEHNR, FQNEAQ (reference sequence). This CDR3 is built from 15 residues. The CDR3: CASTPLPGPSNEQFF. CDR3 in DNA: TGTGCCAGCACTCCCCTCCCTGGGCCCTCGAATGAGCAGTTCTTC.